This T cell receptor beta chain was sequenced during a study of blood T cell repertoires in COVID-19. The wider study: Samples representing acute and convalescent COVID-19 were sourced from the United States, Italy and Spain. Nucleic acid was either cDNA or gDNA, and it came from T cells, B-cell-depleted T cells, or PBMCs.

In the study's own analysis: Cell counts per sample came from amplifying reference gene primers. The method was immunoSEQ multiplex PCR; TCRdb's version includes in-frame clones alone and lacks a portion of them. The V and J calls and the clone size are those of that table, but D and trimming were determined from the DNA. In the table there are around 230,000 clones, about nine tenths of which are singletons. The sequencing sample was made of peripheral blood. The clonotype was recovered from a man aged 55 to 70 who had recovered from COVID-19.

CDR3 loop: CASSSKVQGQSPLHF. The CDR3 DNA sequence: TGTGCCAGCAGCTCCAAGGTGCAGGGCCAATCACCCCTCCACTTT. V gene TRBV3-1 (or the pseudogene TRBV3-2) combines with J gene TRBJ1-6, with D possibly matching TRBD1 (5 bases). V was shortened by 5 bases and J by 10 bases, with 18 bases between the two germline ends. CDR1 and CDR2 from the germline V gene are LGHDT and YNNKEL (reference sequence). The CDR3 is 15 residues long.